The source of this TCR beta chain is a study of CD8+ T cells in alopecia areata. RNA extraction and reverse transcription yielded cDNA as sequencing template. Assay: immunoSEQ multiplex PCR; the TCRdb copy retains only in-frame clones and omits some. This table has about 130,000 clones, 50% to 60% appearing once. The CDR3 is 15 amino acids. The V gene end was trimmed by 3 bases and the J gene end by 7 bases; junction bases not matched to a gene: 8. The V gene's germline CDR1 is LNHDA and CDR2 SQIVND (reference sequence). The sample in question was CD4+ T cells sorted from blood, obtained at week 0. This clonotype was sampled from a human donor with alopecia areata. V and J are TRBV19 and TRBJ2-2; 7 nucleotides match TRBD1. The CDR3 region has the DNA TGTGCCAGTAGTATTAGGGGGCGAGGAGGCGGGGAGCTGTTTTTT. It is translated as CASSIRGRGGGELFF.